This is a list of T cell receptor beta chains from one sample in a study of CD8+ T cells in alopecia areata. Assay: immunoSEQ multiplex PCR; the TCRdb copy retains only in-frame clones and omits some. The table lists some 180,000 clones, about 47% of them singletons. Sequencing used CD8+ T cells sorted from blood, obtained at week 52, from a patient treated with tofacitinib. These receptors all come from a human donor with alopecia areata. Each CDR3 is given with its conserved first and last residue. D genes are given only for firm matches. Expanded clones get a size class; other rows say once, few or many, or leave the size out.

J gene | clone size | D gene | V gene | CDR3 protein | CDR3 DNA
TRBJ2-2 | - | - | TRBV5-1 | CASSRDRFTGELFF | TGCGCCAGCAGCCGCGACAGGTTCACCGGGGAGCTGTTTTTT
TRBJ2-1 | - | - | TRBV25-1 | CASSAVEGYDNEQFF | TGTGCCAGCAGTGCCGTAGAGGGTTACGACAATGAGCAGTTCTTC
TRBJ2-6 | - | TRBD1 | TRBV5-1 | CASSLIRTGTSGANVLTF | TGCGCCAGCAGCTTGATCCGGACAGGGACCTCTGGGGCCAACGTCCTGACTTTC
TRBJ2-7 | - | - | TRBV18 | CASSPGLAGEQYF | TGTGCCAGCTCACCAGGTCTGGCAGGTGAGCAGTACTTC
TRBJ2-7 | few | - | TRBV10-3 | CAISETRQYEQYF | TGTGCCATCAGTGAGACAAGACAGTACGAGCAGTACTTC
TRBJ2-1 | - | TRBD2 | TRBV29-1 | CSVEDPSLGAGSGNEQFF | TGCAGCGTTGAAGACCCCTCCCTCGGAGCGGGGTCAGGCAATGAGCAGTTCTTC
TRBJ2-7 | - | TRBD2 | TRBV6-5 | CASSYERGSSYEQYF | TGTGCCAGCAGTTACGAGCGGGGAAGCTCCTACGAGCAGTACTTC
TRBJ1-4 | - | - | TRBV7-2 | CASSLAFAGAKYEKLFF | TGTGCCAGCAGCTTAGCTTTCGCGGGGGCGAAGTATGAAAAACTGTTTTTT
TRBJ1-6 | - | - | TRBV15 | CATTFEGNSPLHF | TGTGCCACCACCTTTGAGGGGAATTCACCCCTCCACTTT
TRBJ1-2 | - | - | TRBV5-4 | CASSRPRDALSYGYTF | TGTGCCAGCAGCCGGCCCAGGGACGCTCTTAGCTATGGCTACACCTTC
TRBJ2-7 | - | - | TRBV6-5 | CASSYSGQTDYEQYF | TGTGCCAGCAGTTACTCAGGACAAACCGACTACGAGCAGTACTTC
TRBJ1-4 | - | - | TRBV7-2 | CASSLTRGSYEKLFF | TGTGCCAGCAGCTTAACCAGGGGTTCTTATGAAAAACTGTTTTTT
TRBJ2-1 | once | TRBD1 | TRBV13 | CASSDTGTVNNEQFF | TGTGCCAGCAGCGACACCGGGACAGTGAACAATGAGCAGTTCTTC
TRBJ2-5 | - | TRBD1 | TRBV9 | CASSVFASTGFETQYF | TGTGCCAGCAGCGTATTCGCCTCGACAGGGTTTGAGACCCAGTACTTC
TRBJ2-7 | many | - | TRBV15 | CATSRAFGGRTEQYF | TGTGCCACCAGCAGAGCATTTGGGGGGAGGACAGAGCAGTACTTC
TRBJ1-5 | - | - | TRBV5-4 | CASSLGGGDQPQHF | TGTGCCAGCAGCTTGGGGGGAGGGGATCAGCCCCAGCATTTT
TRBJ1-1 | many | - | TRBV11-2 | CASRAFPGNTEAFF | TGTGCCAGCAGGGCTTTTCCAGGGAACACTGAAGCTTTCTTT
TRBJ1-1 | - | TRBD1 | TRBV25-1 | CASRDRASGNTEAFF | TGTGCCAGCAGGGACAGGGCATCCGGGAACACTGAAGCTTTCTTT
TRBJ2-2 | once | - | TRBV6-5 | CASTGGENTGELFF | TGTGCCAGCACGGGGGGCGAGAACACCGGGGAGCTGTTTTTT
TRBJ1-1 | - | TRBD1 | TRBV13 | CASSSRDRGNTEAFF | TGTGCCAGCAGCTCCCGGGACAGGGGGAACACTGAAGCTTTCTTT
TRBJ2-1 | - | - | TRBV4-1 | CASSHRARRSNEQFF | TGCGCCAGCAGCCATCGGGCCCGGAGGAGCAATGAGCAGTTCTTC
TRBJ2-2 | few | TRBD2 | TRBV4-1 | CASSPQTSGGRTGELFF | TGCGCCAGCAGCCCCCAGACTAGCGGGGGGAGGACCGGGGAGCTGTTTTTT
TRBJ2-2 | - | - | TRBV6-5 | CASSWAGEDGELFF | TGTGCCAGCAGTTGGGCAGGGGAGGACGGGGAGCTGTTTTTT
TRBJ2-7 | - | - | TRBV5-6 | CASSLGSSYEQYF | TGTGCCAGCAGCTTGGGGTCTTCCTACGAGCAGTACTTC
TRBJ2-1 | few | - | TRBV7-8 | CASSPVGSYNEQFF | TGTGCCAGCAGCCCCGTCGGTTCCTACAATGAGCAGTTCTTC
TRBJ2-3 | - | TRBD2 | TRBV5-1 | CASRDGGDTDTQYF | TGCGCCAGCAGAGACGGGGGGGACACAGATACGCAGTATTTT
TRBJ2-2 | - | - | TRBV6-5 | CASSYGTGELFF | TGTGCCAGCAGTTACGGGACCGGGGAGCTGTTTTTT
TRBJ2-1 | - | - | TRBV30 | CAWSGLNRRNEQFF | TGTGCCTGGAGTGGGTTGAACAGGCGCAATGAGCAGTTCTTC
TRBJ2-5 | - | - | TRBV4-1 | CASSQVYLQETQYF | TGCGCCAGCAGCCAAGTCTACTTGCAAGAGACCCAGTACTTC
TRBJ2-7 | - | TRBD1 | TRBV25-1 | CASSELRTGQFEQYF | TGTGCCAGCAGTGAATTAAGGACAGGCCAATTCGAGCAGTACTTC
TRBJ2-7 | once | - | TRBV6-5 | CASSYSSGTMGYEQYF | TGTGCCAGCAGTTACTCCAGCGGGACAATGGGCTACGAGCAGTACTTC
TRBJ1-5 | - | - | TRBV25-1 | CASSELEGNQPQHF | TGTGCCAGCAGTGAATTAGAAGGAAATCAGCCCCAGCATTTT
TRBJ2-1 | - | TRBD1 | TRBV2 | CASWDSNNEQFF | TGTGCCAGCTGGGACAGTAACAATGAGCAGTTCTTC
TRBJ2-3 | few | - | TRBV10-3 | CATTGGPGDTQYF | TGTGCCACCACCGGGGGGCCGGGGGATACGCAGTATTTT
TRBJ1-2 | - | TRBD1 | TRBV27 | CASSTGDGYTF | TGTGCCAGCAGTACAGGGGATGGCTACACCTTC
TRBJ2-2 | - | - | TRBV30 | CAWSAQIRGSNTGELFF | TGTGCCTGGAGTGCCCAGATCCGGGGCTCTAACACCGGGGAGCTGTTTTTT
TRBJ2-5 | few | - | TRBV11-2 | CASSLDRGTQETQYF | TGTGCCAGCAGCCTAGATAGGGGGACTCAAGAGACCCAGTACTTC
TRBJ1-2 | - | - | TRBV7-2 | CASSFGGYGYTF | TGTGCCAGCAGCTTCGGAGGCTATGGCTACACCTTC
TRBJ2-5 | - | TRBD2 | TRBV7-9 | CASSQPAGGGETQYF | TGTGCCAGCAGCCAGCCAGCGGGGGGCGGAGAGACCCAGTACTTC
TRBJ1-5 | - | - | TRBV6-1 | CASSEWSQEDQPQHF | TGTGCCAGCAGTGAGTGGTCCCAAGAGGATCAGCCCCAGCATTTT
TRBJ2-7 | - | TRBD1 | TRBV7-6 | CASSLGTGDEQYF | TGTGCCAGCAGCTTAGGGACAGGGGACGAGCAGTACTTC
TRBJ2-3 | - | TRBD2 | TRBV30 | CAWMRWRGWADTQYF | TGTGCCTGGATGAGATGGCGGGGGTGGGCAGATACGCAGTATTTT
TRBJ2-1 | - | TRBD1 | TRBV5-6 | CASSYGTGANEQFF | TGTGCCAGCAGCTACGGGACAGGGGCCAATGAGCAGTTCTTC
TRBJ1-1 | - | - | TRBV21-1 | CASSKGWTGRRNTEAFF | TGTGCCAGCAGCAAAGGCTGGACAGGCCGAAGGAACACTGAAGCTTTCTTT
TRBJ2-7 | few | TRBD1 | TRBV13 | CASTYQGEEQYF | TGTGCCAGCACTTACCAGGGGGAGGAGCAGTACTTC